The source of this T cell receptor (beta chain) is a study of regulatory T cells in long-lasting Graves disease. The CDR3 length is 15 residues. The V gene end was trimmed by 3 bases and the J gene end by 9 bases; junction bases not matched to a gene: 10. The germline gives CDR1 ENHRY, CDR2 SYGVKD. The time point is: newly diagnosed GD, antithyroid drugs for less than 3 months. Construction of the TCR library relied on RNA isolated from PBMCs. HTBI primers from iRepertoire and Arm-PCR of CDR3 regions yielded the TCR beta libraries. TCRdb reprocessed the multiplex PCR reads via MiXCR and lists one record per CDR3 protein. The table records roughly 420,000 distinct CDR3 sequences, roughly 15% of them present only once. Whole-study results and caveats: It was possible that the small sample size reduced accuracy.

This clonotype was detected ten times or more. Its target is not known. The origin of this receptor is a female donor with Graves disease. V gene TRBV10-3 combines with J gene TRBJ1-5; TRBD1 aligns across 8 bases. The input for sequencing was peripheral blood mononuclear cells (PBMCs), taken at new diagnosis, from a patient treated with antithyroid drugs. CDR3 region: CAISETGQVGSPQHF. The CDR3, as DNA: TGTGCCATCAGTGAAACGGGACAGGTGGGTTCGCCCCAGCATTTT.